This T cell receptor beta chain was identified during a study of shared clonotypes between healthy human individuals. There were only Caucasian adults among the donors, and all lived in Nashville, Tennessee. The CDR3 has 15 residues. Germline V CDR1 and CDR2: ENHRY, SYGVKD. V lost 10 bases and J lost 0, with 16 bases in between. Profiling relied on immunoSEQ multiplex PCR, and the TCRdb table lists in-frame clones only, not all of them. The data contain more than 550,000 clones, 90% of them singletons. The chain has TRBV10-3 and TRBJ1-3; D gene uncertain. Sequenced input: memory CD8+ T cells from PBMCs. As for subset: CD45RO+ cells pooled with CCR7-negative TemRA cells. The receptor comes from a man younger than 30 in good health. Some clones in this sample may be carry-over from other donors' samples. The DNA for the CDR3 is TGTGCCACCCAAGGGTGGGGATTCTCTGGAAACACCATATATTTT. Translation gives CATQGWGFSGNTIYF.